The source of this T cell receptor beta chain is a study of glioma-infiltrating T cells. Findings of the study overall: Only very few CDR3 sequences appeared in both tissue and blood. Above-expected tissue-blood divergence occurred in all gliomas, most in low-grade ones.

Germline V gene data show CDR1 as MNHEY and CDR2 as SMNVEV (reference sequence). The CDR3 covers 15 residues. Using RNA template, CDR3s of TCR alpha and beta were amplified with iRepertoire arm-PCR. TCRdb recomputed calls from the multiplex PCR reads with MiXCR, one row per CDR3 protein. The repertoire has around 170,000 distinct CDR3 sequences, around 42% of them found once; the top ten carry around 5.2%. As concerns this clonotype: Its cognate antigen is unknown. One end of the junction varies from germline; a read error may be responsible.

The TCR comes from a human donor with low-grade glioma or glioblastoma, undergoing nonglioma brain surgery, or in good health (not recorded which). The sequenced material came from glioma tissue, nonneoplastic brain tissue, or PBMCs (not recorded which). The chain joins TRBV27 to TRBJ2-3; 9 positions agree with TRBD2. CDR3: CASSFGGRDADKQYF. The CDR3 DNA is TGTGCCAGCAGTTTCGGCGGGAGGGACGCGGATAAGCAGTATTTT.